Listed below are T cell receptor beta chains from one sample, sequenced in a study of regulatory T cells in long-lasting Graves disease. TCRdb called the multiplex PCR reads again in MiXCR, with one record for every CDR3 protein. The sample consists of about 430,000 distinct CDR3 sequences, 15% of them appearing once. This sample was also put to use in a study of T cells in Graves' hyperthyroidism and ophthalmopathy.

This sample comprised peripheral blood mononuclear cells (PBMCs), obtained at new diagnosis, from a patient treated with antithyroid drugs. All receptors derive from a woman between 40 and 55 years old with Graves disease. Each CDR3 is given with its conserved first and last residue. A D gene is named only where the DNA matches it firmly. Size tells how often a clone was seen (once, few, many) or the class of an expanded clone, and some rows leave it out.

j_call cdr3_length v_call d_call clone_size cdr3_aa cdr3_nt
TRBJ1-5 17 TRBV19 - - CASSIDAGDYSNQPQHF TGTGCCAGTAGTATAGATGCCGGGGATTATAGCAATCAGCCCCAGCATTTT
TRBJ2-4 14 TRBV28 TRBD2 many CASSLASGRNIQYF TGTGCCAGCAGCTTAGCCAGCGGGAGAAACATTCAGTACTTC
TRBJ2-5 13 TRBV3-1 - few CASSQELGQTQYF TGTGCCAGCAGCCAAGAGTTGGGACAGACCCAGTACTTC
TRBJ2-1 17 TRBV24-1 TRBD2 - CATSDLSSGRPNNEQFF TGTGCCACCAGTGATTTGTCTAGCGGGAGACCCAACAATGAGCAGTTCTTC
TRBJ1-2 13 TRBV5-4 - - CASSVDGLDGYTF TGTGCCAGCAGCGTGGACGGGCTAGATGGCTACACCTTC
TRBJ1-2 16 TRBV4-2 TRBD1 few CASSQDRRTGGYGYTF TGTGCCAGCAGCCAAGATCGCCGGACAGGGGGCTATGGCTACACCTTC
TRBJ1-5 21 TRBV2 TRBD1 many CASSEGRFGQGARYSNQPQHF TGTGCCAGCAGTGAAGGTCGGTTTGGACAGGGGGCAAGATATAGCAATCAGCCCCAGCATTTT
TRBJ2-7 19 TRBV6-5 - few CASSYSDRGIAGEAYEQYF TGTGCCAGCAGTTACTCGGACAGGGGGATAGCGGGAGAGGCCTACGAGCAGTACTTC
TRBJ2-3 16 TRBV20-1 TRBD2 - CSATFSGRARGDTQYF TGCAGTGCCACATTTAGCGGGAGGGCCCGAGGGGATACGCAGTATTTT
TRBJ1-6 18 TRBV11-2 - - CASSLGLGGNSYNSPLHF TGTGCCAGCAGCTTAGGGTTAGGAGGGAACTCCTATAATTCACCCCTCCACTTT
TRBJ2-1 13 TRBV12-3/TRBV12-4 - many CASSQNSYNEQFF TGTGCCAGCAGCCAGAACTCCTACAATGAGCAGTTCTTC
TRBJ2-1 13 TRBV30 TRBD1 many CAWSTGEVNEQFF TGTGCCTGGTCGACAGGGGAAGTGAATGAGCAGTTCTTC
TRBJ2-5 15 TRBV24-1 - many CATSDSGRYQETQYF TGTGCCACCAGTGACTCGGGCCGGTACCAAGAGACCCAGTACTTC
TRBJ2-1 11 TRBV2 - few CASRPGNEQFF TGTGCCAGCAGGCCCGGGAATGAGCAGTTCTTC
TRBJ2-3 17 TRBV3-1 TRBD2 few CASSQDKASGIPDTQYF TGTGCCAGCAGCCAAGATAAGGCTAGCGGGATCCCAGATACGCAGTATTTT
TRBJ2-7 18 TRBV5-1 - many CASSPRTKGATNYHEQYF TGCGCCAGCAGCCCACGGACAAAGGGAGCAACCAATTACCACGAGCAGTACTTC
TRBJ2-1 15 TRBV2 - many CASPSQGDPYNEQFF TGTGCCAGCCCCTCCCAGGGAGACCCCTACAATGAGCAGTTCTTC
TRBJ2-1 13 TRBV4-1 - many CASSQDGYNEQFF TGCGCCAGCAGCCAAGATGGCTACAATGAGCAGTTCTTC
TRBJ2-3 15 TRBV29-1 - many CSVITRDPMTDTQYF TGCAGCGTCATCACACGGGACCCCATGACCGATACGCAGTATTTT
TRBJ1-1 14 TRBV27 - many CASRSRVLGTEAFF TGTGCCAGCAGATCCAGGGTTCTCGGGACTGAAGCTTTCTTT
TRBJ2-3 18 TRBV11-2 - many CASSSEKWAERDTDTQYF TGTGCCAGCAGCTCAGAGAAGTGGGCGGAGAGGGACACAGATACGCAGTATTTT
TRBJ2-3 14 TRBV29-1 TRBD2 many CSVSSGMRTDTQYF TGCAGCGTTTCTAGCGGGATGCGCACAGATACGCAGTATTTT
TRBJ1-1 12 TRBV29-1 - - CSVPADGTEAFF TGCAGCGTGCCTGCCGATGGCACTGAAGCTTTCTTT
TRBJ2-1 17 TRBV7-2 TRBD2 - CASSPNPGTSVYNEQFF TGTGCCAGCAGCCCCAATCCCGGGACTAGCGTTTACAATGAGCAGTTCTTC
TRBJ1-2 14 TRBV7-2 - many CASSLVALDYGYTF TGTGCCAGCAGCTTAGTTGCATTGGACTATGGCTACACCTTC
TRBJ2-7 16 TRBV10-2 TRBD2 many CASSDPGLAGSYEQYF TGCGCCAGCAGTGACCCTGGGCTAGCGGGATCCTACGAGCAGTACTTC
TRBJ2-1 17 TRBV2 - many CASSPPLADLSYNEQFF TGTGCCAGCAGCCCCCCTCTAGCAGATCTTTCCTACAATGAGCAGTTCTTC
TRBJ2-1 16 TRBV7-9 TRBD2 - CASSSASGITYNEQFF TGTGCCAGCAGCTCGGCTAGCGGGATAACTTACAATGAGCAGTTCTTC
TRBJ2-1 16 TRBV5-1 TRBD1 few CASSFPSRGLGNEQFF TGCGCCAGCAGCTTCCCCAGCAGGGGGCTTGGCAATGAGCAGTTCTTC
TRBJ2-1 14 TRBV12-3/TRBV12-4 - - CASSPSGYYNEQFF TGTGCCAGCAGTCCCTCCGGCTACTACAATGAGCAGTTCTTC
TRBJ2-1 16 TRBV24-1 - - CATSDPGENRPNEQFF TGTGCCACCAGTGATCCAGGGGAAAACAGACCCAATGAGCAGTTCTTC
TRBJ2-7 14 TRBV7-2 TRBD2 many CASSLRGRAGEQYF TGTGCCAGCAGCTTACGCGGGAGGGCGGGGGAGCAGTACTTC
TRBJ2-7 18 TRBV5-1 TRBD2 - CASSLGGSLAASSYEQYF TGCGCCAGCAGCTTGGGAGGCTCCCTAGCGGCGAGCTCCTACGAGCAGTACTTC
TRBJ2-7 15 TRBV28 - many CASSLTGFLVYEQYF TGTGCCAGCAGTCTAACAGGGTTTCTTGTCTACGAGCAGTACTTC
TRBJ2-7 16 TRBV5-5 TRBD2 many CASSQNPGLAGNEQYF TGTGCCAGCAGCCAAAATCCGGGACTAGCGGGGAACGAGCAGTACTTC
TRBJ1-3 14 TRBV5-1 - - CASSLEGHGNTIYF TGCGCCAGCAGCTTAGAGGGACACGGAAACACCATATATTTT
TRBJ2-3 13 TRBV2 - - CASSEELLYTQYF TGTGCCAGCAGCGAAGAGTTACTATATACGCAGTATTTT
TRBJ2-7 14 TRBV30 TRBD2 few CAGRTSGNSYEQYF TGTGCTGGGCGAACTAGCGGGAACTCCTACGAGCAGTACTTC
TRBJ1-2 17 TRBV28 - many CASSLEGLTFYNYGYTF TGTGCCAGCAGTTTAGAGGGGCTAACCTTTTATAACTATGGCTACACCTTC
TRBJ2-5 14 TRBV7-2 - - CASSLVAGRETQYF TGTGCCAGCAGCTTAGTTGCAGGGCGGGAGACCCAGTACTTC
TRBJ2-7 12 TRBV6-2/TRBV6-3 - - CATRLPSYEQYF TGTGCCACCAGACTTCCATCCTACGAGCAGTACTTC
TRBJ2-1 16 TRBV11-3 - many CASSMLGPVSYNEQFF TGTGCCAGCAGCATGCTGGGGCCGGTCTCCTACAATGAGCAGTTCTTC
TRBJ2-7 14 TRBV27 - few CASSLKAGTNEQYF TGTGCCAGCAGTTTAAAAGCAGGGACGAACGAGCAGTACTTC
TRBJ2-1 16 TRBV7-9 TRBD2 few CASSPRLAGGNNEQFF TGTGCCAGCAGCCCCCGGCTAGCGGGAGGGAACAATGAGCAGTTCTTC
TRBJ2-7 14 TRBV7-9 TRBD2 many CASSGTSGTYEQYF TGTGCCAGCAGCGGGACTAGCGGGACGTACGAGCAGTACTTC
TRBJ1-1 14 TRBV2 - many CASRKFHFNTEAFF TGTGCCAGCAGGAAATTTCACTTCAACACTGAAGCTTTCTTT
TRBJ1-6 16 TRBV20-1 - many CSARDAGASQNSPLHF TGCAGTGCTAGAGATGCGGGCGCGAGCCAGAATTCACCCCTCCACTTT
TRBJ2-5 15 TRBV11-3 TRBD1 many CASSSATGGGETQYF TGTGCCAGCAGCTCCGCGACAGGGGGCGGTGAGACCCAGTACTTC
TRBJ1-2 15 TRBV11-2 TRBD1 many CASSQKPGQGYGYTF TGTGCCAGCAGCCAAAAACCGGGACAGGGTTATGGCTACACCTTC
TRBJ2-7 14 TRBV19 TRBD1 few CASSIQTGSYEQYF TGTGCCAGTAGTATCCAGACAGGGTCCTACGAGCAGTACTTC
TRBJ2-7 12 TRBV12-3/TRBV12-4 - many CASSRGTYEQYF TGTGCCAGCAGCCGAGGGACCTACGAGCAGTACTTC
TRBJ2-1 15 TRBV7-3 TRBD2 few CASSLIAGGYNEQFF TGTGCCAGCAGCTTAATAGCGGGAGGGTACAATGAGCAGTTCTTC
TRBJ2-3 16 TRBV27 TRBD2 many CASSSLLAGGPDTQYF TGTGCCAGCAGTTCCCTTCTAGCGGGAGGTCCAGATACGCAGTATTTT
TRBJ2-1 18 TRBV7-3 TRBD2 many CASSAGLAEGASYNEQFF TGTGCCAGCAGCGCCGGACTAGCGGAGGGGGCCTCCTACAATGAGCAGTTCTTC
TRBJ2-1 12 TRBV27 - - CATHGGDSKQFF TGTGCCACCCACGGGGGGGACAGCAAGCAGTTCTTC
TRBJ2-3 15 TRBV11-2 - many CASSPVFSGANTQYF TGTGCCAGCAGTCCCGTTTTTAGCGGAGCAAATACGCAGTATTTT
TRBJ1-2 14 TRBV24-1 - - CATSDLDSAYGYTF TGTGCCACCAGTGATCTAGACAGTGCTTATGGCTACACCTTC
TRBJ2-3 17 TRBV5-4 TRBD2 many CASSFNPSGSGADTQYF TGTGCCAGCAGCTTTAACCCTAGCGGGAGTGGCGCAGATACGCAGTATTTT
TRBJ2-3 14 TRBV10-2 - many CASSDKVNTDTQYF TGCGCCAGCAGTGACAAGGTTAACACAGATACGCAGTATTTT